What follows describes a single T cell receptor (beta chain). The antigen is unknown. This specimen belongs to a study of T-cell memory formation after mild COVID-19. V lost 3 bases and J lost 3, with 16 bases in between. The CDR3 is 16 amino acids. Germline lookup yields CDR1 MGHRA and CDR2 YSYEKL. Constant-segment primers were used for 5'RACE, and the resulting TCR alpha and TCR beta cDNA libraries carried sample barcodes and UMIs. One entry per CDR3 protein, called by TCRdb with MiXCR from the 5' RACE reads. The data show approximately 260,000 distinct CDR3 sequences, 16% seen once. Study-level points and caveats: A subset of responding clones appeared in pre-infection memory, suggesting cross-reactive memory joined. The CD4+ clones that contracted clustered mainly within CM and EM, and the CD8+ clones concentrated in EMRA.

The origin of this receptor is a young man who had mild COVID-19 (a few samples of this study predate the infection). Cell type and time point are not known. The sequenced material came from PBMCs or a T cell subset sorted from them (not recorded which). V gene TRBV4-1 combines with J gene TRBJ2-3; D tentatively reads TRBD1 or TRBD2 (5 bases each). The CDR3 DNA is TGCGCCAGCAGCCACGGTGATAGTGGGGGAACAGATACGCAGTATTTT. Its translation is CASSHGDSGGTDTQYF.